This TCR beta chain was recovered during a study of T cells after somatic rescue of genetic block. The CDR3 covers 17 residues. Trimming took 4 bases from V and 2 from J; bases not matched to a gene: 9. Germline values: CDR1 LGHNA, CDR2 YNFKEQ. Generated by immunoSEQ multiplex PCR, the TCRdb table keeps only in-frame clones and is missing some. This sample has over 95,000 clones, with around 90% found just once. The TCR was taken from a woman in her late teens or twenties. The rearrangement joins TRBV4-2 to TRBJ2-1; the match to TRBD1 covers 9 bases. The sequencing input was peripheral blood mononuclear cells (PBMCs). The CDR3 sequence: CASSPLLQGAAYNEQFF. The DNA of the CDR3 is TGTGCCAGCAGCCCCCTCCTACAGGGGGCAGCCTACAATGAGCAGTTCTTC.